This is a list of T cell receptor beta chains from one sample in a study of response to subunit inactivated influenza vaccine. One entry per CDR3 protein results from TCRdb running MiXCR on the RT-PCR reads. Of hundreds of thousands of distinct CDR3 sequences in the sample, about a sixth were seen once. The sample consisted of PBMCs from blood, taken 11 to 12 days after vaccination. These receptors originate from a man in his fifties who received an inactivated influenza vaccine. CDR3s leave out the opening cysteine and the closing phenylalanine or tryptophan. The D gene is left open where the match is weak.

>TRBD1|12|TRBV12-3/TRBV12-4
ASSPGTGFGTQY
>-|11|TRBV20-1
SARVGVAYEQY
>TRBD2|14|TRBV5-1
ASSKSTSGSTDTQY
>-|14|TRBV15
ATSREVLARGDTQY
>-|13|TRBV28
ASSSNRVPYNEQF
>-|10|TRBV30
AWSLDSYEQY
>TRBD2|16|TRBV28
ASLTGTSGRTQQETQY
>-|12|TRBV12-3/TRBV12-4
ASSLGEANYGYT
>-|11|TRBV12-3/TRBV12-4
ASRPRVAWEQF
>-|14|TRBV4-3
ASSLRKGLVRYEQY
>TRBD1|14|TRBV9
ASSPGAGGVGQPQH
>-|12|TRBV5-6
ASSLRQVNQPQH
>-|10|TRBV28
ASRLGLYEQY
>-|12|TRBV29-1
SVASTLRPDTQY
>-|12|TRBV29-1
SVVGRLEDRTQY
>-|14|TRBV7-6
ASSLGTAYLADTQY
>-|13|TRBV5-1
ASSLGAGTPYEQY
>TRBD1|12|TRBV12-3/TRBV12-4
ASSGGTGALGKH
>TRBD2|14|TRBV27
ASSLGTSGYTDTQY
>-|12|TRBV12-3/TRBV12-4
ASGTLREGYGYT
>TRBD1|14|TRBV3-1
ASSQHPGQGTGELF
>-|13|TRBV10-3
ATRPVRGYNFEQF
>-|13|TRBV24-1
ATSVQEGNTGELF
>-|11|TRBV20-1
SASSEPNSPLH
>TRBD2|14|TRBV4-2
ASSQTGGGFYNEQF
>-|11|TRBV29-1
SVEPWGAETQY
>TRBD2|14|TRBV28
ASSLSSGGNTDTQY
>TRBD2|12|TRBV2
AGVAGASYNEQF
>-|10|TRBV7-9
ASSQRGRDYT
>TRBD2|13|TRBV6-2/TRBV6-3
ASRPRLAGADEQF
>-|11|TRBV3-1
ASSHQGIDEQF
>-|14|TRBV7-8
ASSPAGSRDTGELF
>-|11|TRBV6-6
ASNRTPQETQY
>TRBD2|12|TRBV5-1
ASSLAGGLNTQY
>TRBD2|13|TRBV27
ASTSPRGGSYEQY
>TRBD1|13|TRBV20-1
SARDWDRGRNEQY